These 9 T cell receptor beta chains were sequenced from one sample in a study of cytomegalovirus exposure and HLA in healthy donors. The study ran its PCR with 60 Vbeta and 13 Jbeta primers. Only in-frame clones appear in the TCRdb table, and some are missing; sequencing was by immunoSEQ multiplex PCR. Among some 160,000 clones listed, approximately 88% were seen once. The source material was PBMCs. These receptors all come from a woman aged 18 to 35 in good health and CMV-seronegative.

This clone was observed once. The gene calls are TRBV30 and TRBJ1-5; no clear D gene. V was cut by 0 bases and J by 9 bases, with 12 bases left in between. This CDR3 region has 13 residues. CDR1 is GTSNPN, CDR2 SVGIG, per germline (reference sequence). In DNA form, the CDR3 reads TGTGCCTGGAGTGTCAGTCACCGGGGGCCCCAGCATTTT. It translates to CAWSVSHRGPQHF.

This chain joins TRBV19 and TRBJ1-3; D unresolved. In germline, CDR1 is LNHDA, CDR2 SQIVND (reference sequence). The CDR3 spans 11 residues. Trimming pared 8 bases from V and 4 bases from J, leaving 6 bases between. The CDR3 loop is CASYSGNTIYF. The CDR3 region has the DNA TGTGCCAGTTATTCGGGAAACACCATATATTTT. The complete variable domain, with remaining parts taken from reference TRBV19 and TRBJ1-3, reads DGGITQSPKYLFRKEGQNVTLSCEQNLNHDAMYWYRQDPGQGLRLIYYSQIVNDFQKGDIAEGYSVSREKKESFPLTVTSAQKNPTAFYLCASYSGNTIYFGEGSWLTVV.

The genes are TRBV9 and TRBJ1-1; 7 bases match TRBD1. Germline V gene data show CDR1 as SGDLS and CDR2 as YYNGEE. The V and J ends lost 6 bases and 1 base, in that order; junction bases with no gene match: 6. CDR3 length equals 14 residues. The CDR3 is CASTPGQTNTEAFF. As DNA, the CDR3 is TGTGCCAGCACCCCGGGACAGACGAACACTGAAGCTTTCTTT. Full variable domain (remainder filled in from reference TRBV9 and TRBJ1-1): DSGVTQTPKHLITATGQRVTLRCSPRSGDLSVYWYQQSLDQGLQFLIQYYNGEERAKGNILERFSAQQFPDLHSELNLSSLELGDSALYFCASTPGQTNTEAFFGQGTRLTVV.

V and J are TRBV7-8 and TRBJ2-5, with D hard to call. V was clipped by 3 bases and J by 3 bases, with 5 bases between them. The CDR3 extends over 12 amino acids. The germline V gene has CDR1 SGHVS and CDR2 FQNEAQ. CDR3 sequence: CASSLTEETQYF. The CDR3 region has the DNA TGTGCCAGCAGCTTGACTGAAGAGACCCAGTACTTC.

The chain recombines TRBV29-1 with TRBJ2-5, with a possible D match to TRBD2 (6 bases). V lost 4 bases and J 3 bases, leaving 9 bases between the germline ends. Germline CDR1 SQVTM, CDR2 ANQGSEA. There are 12 residues in the CDR3. The chain's CDR3 is CSVVPSEETQYF. CDR3 coding DNA: TGCAGCGTTGTCCCTAGCGAAGAGACCCAGTACTTC.

The CDR3 DNA sequence: TGTGCCAGCAGCTCAGACAGGGGCATTCAGTACTTC. This encodes CASSSDRGIQYF. The chain carries TRBV13 and TRBJ2-4, with 8 nucleotides matching TRBD1. Germline trimming cut 4 bases from V and 9 bases from J; bases unmatched to any gene: 2. Germline CDR1 is PRHDT and CDR2 is FYEKMQ (reference sequence). CDR3 size: 12 residues.

The chain uses TRBV11-2 and TRBJ2-2; 8 bases are shared with TRBD1. Germline CDR1 and CDR2: SGHAT and FQNNGV. V shed 10 bases and J 0 bases; nucleotides not matched to a gene: 7. The CDR3 is 15 residues long. The CDR3 DNA sequence: TGTGCCATACCAGGGACAGGTCCGAACACCGGGGAGCTGTTTTTT. This encodes CAIPGTGPNTGELFF.

The chain links TRBV30 to TRBJ2-5, with TRBD2 as a possible D gene (6 bases). The CDR3 contains 14 residues. V lost 5 bases and J lost 7, with 20 bases in between. The germline CDR1 and CDR2 sequences are GTSNPN and SVGIG (reference sequence). The CDR3 bases are TGTGCCTGGGGCCCGGGGAGGCCGGCCGGGACCCAGTACTTC. This gives the protein CAWGPGRPAGTQYF.

The chain links TRBV2 to TRBJ1-1, with 8 bases that match TRBD1. This CDR3 is 14 amino acids long. J gave up 6 bases and V 7 bases, and 10 bases lay outside the gene matches. Germline loops: CDR1 SNHLY, CDR2 FYNNEI. DNA of the CDR3: TGTGCCAGCACAAGGACAGGGTCAAGGCCTGAAGCTTTCTTT. Protein sequence: CASTRTGSRPEAFF.